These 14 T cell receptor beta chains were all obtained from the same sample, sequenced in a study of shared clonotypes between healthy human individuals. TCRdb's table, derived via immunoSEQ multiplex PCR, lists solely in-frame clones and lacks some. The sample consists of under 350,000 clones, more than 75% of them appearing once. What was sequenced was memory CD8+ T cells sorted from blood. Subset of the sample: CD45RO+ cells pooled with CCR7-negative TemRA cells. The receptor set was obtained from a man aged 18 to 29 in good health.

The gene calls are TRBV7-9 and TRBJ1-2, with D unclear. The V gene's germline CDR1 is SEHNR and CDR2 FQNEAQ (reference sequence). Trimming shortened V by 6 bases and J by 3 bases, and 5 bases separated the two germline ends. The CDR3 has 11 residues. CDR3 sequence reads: CASSGDYGYTF. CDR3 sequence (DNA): TGTGCCAGCAGTGGGGACTATGGCTACACCTTC.

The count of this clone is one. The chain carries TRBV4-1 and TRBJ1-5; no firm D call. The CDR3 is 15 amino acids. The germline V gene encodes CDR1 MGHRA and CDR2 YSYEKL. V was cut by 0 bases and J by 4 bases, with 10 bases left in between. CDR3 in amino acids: CASSQDSTPNQPQHF. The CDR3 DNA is TGCGCCAGCAGCCAAGATTCGACCCCTAATCAGCCCCAGCATTTT.

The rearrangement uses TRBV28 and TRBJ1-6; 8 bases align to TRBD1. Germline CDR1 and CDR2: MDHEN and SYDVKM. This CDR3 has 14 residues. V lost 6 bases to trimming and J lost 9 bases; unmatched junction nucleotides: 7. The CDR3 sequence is CASSQDRVASPLHF. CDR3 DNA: TGTGCCAGCAGCCAGGACAGGGTAGCTTCACCCCTCCACTTT.

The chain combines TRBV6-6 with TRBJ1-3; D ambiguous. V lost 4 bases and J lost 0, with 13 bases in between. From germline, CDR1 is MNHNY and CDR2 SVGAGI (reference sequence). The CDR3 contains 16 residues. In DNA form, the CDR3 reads TGTGCCAGCAGTTCTCCTCAGACGGGCTCTGGAAACACCATATATTTT. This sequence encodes CASSSPQTGSGNTIYF.

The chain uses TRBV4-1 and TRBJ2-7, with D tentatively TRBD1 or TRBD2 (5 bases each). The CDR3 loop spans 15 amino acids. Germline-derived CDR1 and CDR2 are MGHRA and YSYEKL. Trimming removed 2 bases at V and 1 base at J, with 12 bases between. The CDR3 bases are TGCGCCAGCAGCCAAATGAGGGGATCTTCCTACGAGCAGTACTTC. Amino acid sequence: CASSQMRGSSYEQYF.

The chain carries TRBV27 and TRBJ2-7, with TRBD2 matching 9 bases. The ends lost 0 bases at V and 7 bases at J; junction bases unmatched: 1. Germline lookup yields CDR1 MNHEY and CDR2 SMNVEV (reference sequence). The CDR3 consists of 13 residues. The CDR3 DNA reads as TGTGCCAGCAGTTTATCGAGCGGGAGGGAGCAGTACTTC. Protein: CASSLSSGREQYF.

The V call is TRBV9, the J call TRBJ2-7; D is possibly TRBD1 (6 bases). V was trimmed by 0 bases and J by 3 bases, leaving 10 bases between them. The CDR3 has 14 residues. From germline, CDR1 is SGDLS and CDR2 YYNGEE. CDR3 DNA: TGTGCCAGCAGCGTAGGGGGGCCTCTCTACGAGCAGTACTTC. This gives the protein CASSVGGPLYEQYF.

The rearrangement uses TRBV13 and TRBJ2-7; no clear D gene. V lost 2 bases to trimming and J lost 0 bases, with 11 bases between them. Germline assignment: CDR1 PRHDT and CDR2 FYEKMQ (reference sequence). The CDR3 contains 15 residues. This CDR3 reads CASSLHRDSSYEQYF. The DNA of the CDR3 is TGTGCCAGCAGCTTACACAGAGATAGCTCCTACGAGCAGTACTTC.

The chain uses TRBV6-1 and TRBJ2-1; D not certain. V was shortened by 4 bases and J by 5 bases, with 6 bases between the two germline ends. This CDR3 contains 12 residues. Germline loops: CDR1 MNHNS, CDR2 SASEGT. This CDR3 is CASSVGNNEQFF. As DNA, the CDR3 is TGTGCCAGCAGTGTGGGTAACAATGAGCAGTTCTTC.

This CDR3 is CASSLGSGTATNEQFF. CDR3 sequence (DNA): TGTGCCAGCAGCTTAGGGTCGGGGACCGCCACCAATGAGCAGTTCTTC. This chain links TRBV11-2 with TRBJ2-1; D could derive from TRBD1 or TRBD2 (5 bases each). CDR1 and CDR2 (germline): SGHAT, FQNNGV. The CDR3 consists of 16 residues. V gave up 1 base and J gave up 6 bases, with 16 bases separating them.

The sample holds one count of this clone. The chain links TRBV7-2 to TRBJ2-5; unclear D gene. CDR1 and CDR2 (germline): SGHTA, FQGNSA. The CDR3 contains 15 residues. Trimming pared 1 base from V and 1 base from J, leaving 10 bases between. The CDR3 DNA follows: TGTGCCAGCAGCTTAGGGGTCAGCAGCCAAGAGACCCAGTACTTC. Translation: CASSLGVSSQETQYF.

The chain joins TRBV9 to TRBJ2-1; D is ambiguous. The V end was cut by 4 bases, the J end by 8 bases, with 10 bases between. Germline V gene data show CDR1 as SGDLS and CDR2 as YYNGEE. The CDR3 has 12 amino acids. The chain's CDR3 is CASSSGWDEQFF. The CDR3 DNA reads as TGTGCCAGCAGCTCGGGCTGGGATGAGCAGTTCTTC.

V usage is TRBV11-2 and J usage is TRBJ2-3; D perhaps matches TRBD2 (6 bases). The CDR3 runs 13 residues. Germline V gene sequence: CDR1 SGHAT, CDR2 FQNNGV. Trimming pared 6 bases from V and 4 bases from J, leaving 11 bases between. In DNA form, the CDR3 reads TGTGCCAGCAGGGGACTGAGGGCAGATACGCAGTATTTT. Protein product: CASRGLRADTQYF.

CDR3 nucleotides: TGTGCCAGCAGCTCGGGGGTAGCGGGAAAAGAGACCCAGTACTTC. It encodes CASSSGVAGKETQYF. This chain uses TRBV7-9 with TRBJ2-5, with 8 bases matching TRBD2. CDR3 length: 15 amino acids. With V trimmed by 4 bases and J by 3 bases, 7 bases remained unmatched. From germline, CDR1 is SEHNR and CDR2 FQNEAQ (reference sequence).